This T cell receptor beta chain was captured in a study of blood T cell repertoires in COVID-19. As for the study in general: Samples taken during acute and convalescent COVID-19 were collected in the United States, Italy and Spain. The analysed material was cDNA or gDNA that came from T cells, B-cell-depleted T cells, or PBMCs.

Looked up from germline, CDR1 is LGHDT and CDR2 is YNNKEL (reference sequence). The CDR3 is 14 residues long. Trimming pared 4 bases from V and 3 bases from J, leaving 12 bases between. Enrollment of patients from Seattle took place during active infection, with longitudinal follow-up. In the original processing: Amplification from reference gene primers served as the basis for estimated nucleated cell counts. Produced via immunoSEQ multiplex PCR; TCRdb's table is partial and in-frame only. V, J and clone size reflect that table, while D and trimming were determined from the DNA. The table has about 210,000 clones, 70% to 85% seen once. This clone was seen only a few times.

This sequence originates from a woman of 80 years or more with COVID-19, enrolled during active disease. The sequencing sample was made of peripheral blood. This chain connects TRBV3-1 (or the pseudogene TRBV3-2) to TRBJ1-1; tentatively, D is TRBD1 (5 bases). The CDR3 loop is CASSPGGGDTEAFF. The CDR3 DNA reads TGTGCCAGCAGCCCGGGGGGAGGGGACACTGAAGCTTTCTTT.